The 15 T cell receptor beta chains below come from one sample, sequenced in a study of T cells after yellow fever vaccination. TCRdb ran MiXCR on the 5' RACE reads and lists one entry per CDR3 protein. This table holds a few hundred thousand distinct CDR3 sequences, around 4% found once. Material: PBMCs, obtained on the day of the yellow fever booster vaccination. The receptors shown here come from a man aged 18 to 30 who received the YFV17D yellow fever vaccine.

This clonotype occurred a few times. The V gene is TRBV7-2, the J gene TRBJ1-6; D might be TRBD1 (5 bases). This CDR3 has 13 residues. Trimming took off 6 bases at V and 7 bases at J, with 10 bases between the two ends. The germline V gene has CDR1 SGHTA and CDR2 FQGNSA. CDR3 coding DNA: TGTGCCAGCAGGCGGGACTACAATTCACCCCTCCACTTT. Encoded protein: CASRRDYNSPLHF.

This clonotype appeared a few times. The chain recombines TRBV5-1 with TRBJ1-1; D not certain. CDR3 length equals 16 residues. Looked up from germline, CDR1 is SGHRS and CDR2 is YFSETQ. Trimming left V 4 bases short and J 3 bases short, with 19 bases between. This CDR3 reads CASSLVWGREYTEAFF. CDR3 sequence (DNA): TGCGCCAGCAGCCTGGTCTGGGGTAGAGAGTACACTGAAGCTTTCTTT.

The gene calls are TRBV7-6 and TRBJ2-7; 9 bases are shared with TRBD1. CDR3 size: 15 residues. The V and J ends lost 5 bases and 4 bases, in that order; junction bases with no gene match: 9. Germline CDR1 and CDR2: SGHVS and FNYEAQ. This chain's CDR3 is CASSAQEGQGYEQYF. The CDR3 DNA reads as TGTGCCAGCAGCGCCCAGGAGGGACAGGGATACGAGCAGTACTTC.

V usage is TRBV5-1 and J usage is TRBJ2-2; no firm D call. In germline, CDR1 is SGHRS, CDR2 YFSETQ. Trimming took 4 bases from V and 1 from J, leaving 8 bases between them. The CDR3 has 14 residues. The CDR3 reads CASSSHRNTGELFF. The CDR3 region has the DNA TGCGCCAGCAGCAGCCACAGGAACACCGGGGAGCTGTTTTTT. The complete variable domain, with remaining parts taken from reference TRBV5-1 and TRBJ2-2, reads KAGVTQTPRYLIKTRGQQVTLSCSPISGHRSVSWYQQTPGQGLQFLFEYFSETQRNKGNFPGRFSGRQFSNSRSEMNVSTLELGDSALYLCASSSHRNTGELFFGEGSRLTVL.

The genes are TRBV6-6 and TRBJ2-2, with a weak D call TRBD1 (5 bases). Germline CDR1 and CDR2: MNHNY and SVGAGI (reference sequence). V was pared by 2 bases and J by 5 bases, with 9 bases between. This CDR3 comprises 14 residues. CDR3 coding DNA: TGTGCCAGCAGTTACAGGGGTAGGACCGGGGAGCTGTTTTTT. This encodes CASSYRGRTGELFF.

In its sample, this clonotype was seen a few times. The chain recombines TRBV7-8 with TRBJ2-5; a possible D gene is TRBD2 (5 bases). V was pared by 5 bases and J by 4 bases, with 20 bases between. CDR3 length: 16 amino acids. CDR1 SGHVS and CDR2 FQNEAQ come from the germline V gene. As DNA, the CDR3 is TGTGCCAGCAGCCCTCGGAGAGTCACGGGGAGAGAGACCCAGTACTTC. It translates to CASSPRRVTGRETQYF. Using reference TRBV7-8 and TRBJ2-5 for the parts outside the CDR3, the full variable domain is GAGVSQSPRYKVAKRGQDVALRCDPISGHVSLFWYQQALGQGPEFLTYFQNEAQLDKSGLPSDRFFAERPEGSVSTLKIQRTQQEDSAVYLCASSPRRVTGRETQYFGPGTRLLVL.

This clonotype was picked up many times. The chain is built from TRBV6-2 or TRBV6-3 and TRBJ2-7; no firm D call. The germline V gene has CDR1 MNHEY and CDR2 SVGEGT. This CDR3 has 12 residues. V was cut by 5 bases and J by 5 bases, with 10 bases left in between. CDR3 bases: TGTGCCAGCAGTCCTAGTTTCCACGAGCAGTACTTC. It yields the protein CASSPSFHEQYF.

J is TRBJ1-3 and V is TRBV5-1; D remains ambiguous. The CDR3 covers 15 residues. Germline assignment: CDR1 SGHRS and CDR2 YFSETQ. V was pared by 1 base and J by 0 bases, with 8 bases between. The CDR3 loop is CASSLTYFSGNTIYF. For the CDR3, the DNA is TGCGCCAGCAGCTTGACCTATTTCTCTGGAAACACCATATATTTT.

The genes are TRBV6-2 or TRBV6-3 and TRBJ2-5, with 7 bases fitting TRBD2. V shed 5 bases, J shed 5 bases, and the junction held 2 bases outside the gene matches. Germline assignment: CDR1 MNHEY and CDR2 SVGEGT. The CDR3 totals 12 residues. Written as DNA, the CDR3 is TGTGCCAGCAGTGCGGGGGACGAGACCCAGTACTTC. It yields the protein CASSAGDETQYF.

The sample holds a few counts of this clonotype. The rearrangement joins TRBV6-6 to TRBJ1-2; a weak D match, TRBD1 (6 bases). Germline V gene data show CDR1 as MNHNY and CDR2 as SVGAGI (reference sequence). Trimming removed 5 bases from V and 5 bases from J, with 15 bases in between. The CDR3 totals 14 residues. The CDR3 protein is CASSDQGTFYGYTF. DNA for the CDR3: TGTGCCAGCAGTGATCAGGGGACCTTTTATGGCTACACCTTC.

This chain links TRBV5-1 with TRBJ2-1, with 9 positions matching TRBD1. V lost 4 bases and J lost 5; bases outside the gene matches: 10. Looked up from germline, CDR1 is SGHRS and CDR2 is YFSETQ. The CDR3 covers 16 residues. CDR3 bases: TGCGCCAGCAGCACTCCGGACAGGGGTCAGGACAATGAGCAGTTCTTC. The encoded protein is CASSTPDRGQDNEQFF.

This clonotype was picked up many times. The gene calls are TRBV11-2 and TRBJ2-1; D unclear. Trimming shortened V by 6 bases and J by 7 bases, and 10 bases separated the two germline ends. Germline lookup yields CDR1 SGHAT and CDR2 FQNNGV. The CDR3 runs to 12 residues. CDR3 sequence: CASRISGNEQFF. The CDR3 nucleotides read TGTGCCAGCAGAATTAGTGGGAATGAGCAGTTCTTC.

This clonotype was counted ten times or more. The chain links TRBV12-5 to TRBJ2-2; D is unclear. This CDR3 spans 17 amino acids. V lost 3 bases and J 9 bases, leaving 23 bases between the germline ends. CDR1 is LGHNT and CDR2 is FRNRAP in the germline V gene. The CDR3 DNA is TGTGCTAGTGGTTTACCCGATCTTGGGCCCCAATACCGGGAGCTGTTTTTT. As protein: CASGLPDLGPQYRELFF.

The table lists this clonotype with a few counts. The V call is TRBV7-9, the J call TRBJ2-2; D perhaps matches TRBD2 (6 bases). Trimming removed 5 bases at V and 7 bases at J, with 17 bases between. CDR3 length: 15 residues. CDR1 SEHNR and CDR2 FQNEAQ come from the germline V gene (reference sequence). CDR3 protein: CASSPAAIGGGELFF. DNA of the CDR3: TGTGCCAGCAGCCCCGCAGCTATCGGGGGCGGGGAGCTGTTTTTT.

This clonotype has at least ten counts. Compared with germline, one end of the junction differs, possibly owing to a read error. The rearrangement joins TRBV30 to TRBJ2-3, with D perhaps TRBD1 (6 bases). The germline gives CDR1 GTSNPN, CDR2 SVGIG (reference sequence). There are 13 residues in the CDR3. The CDR3, as DNA: TGTGCCCGGAGAGGGGGACGCACAGATACGCAGTATTTT. Translating gives CARRGGRTDTQYF.